This T cell receptor (beta chain) was found in a study of T cells after yellow fever vaccination. Study-level information: Preparation used SMART-Seq v4 Ultra Low Input for the low-cell-number fractions. Study-wide points: Only a small proportion of the clonotypes turned up in both the CD4 and the CD8 compartments, likely arising from convergent recombination. Post-booster samples contained most primary-vaccination clones (about 96% CD4, around 88% CD8).

Trimming pared 6 bases from V and 3 bases from J, leaving 18 bases between. Germline loops: CDR1 DFQATT, CDR2 SNEGSKA (reference sequence). The CDR3 extends over 15 amino acids. This clonotype was counted between two and nine times. What it recognizes is unknown. The 5'RACE template-switching step produced TCR cDNA and added a universal primer site and UMIs. TCRdb used MiXCR to reprocess the 5' RACE reads, holding one entry per CDR3 protein. This table holds about 120,000 distinct CDR3 sequences, roughly 7.9% found once. The TCR comes from a man between 18 and 35 years old who received the YFV17D yellow fever vaccine. The chain couples TRBV20-1 to TRBJ2-1, with D unresolved. This specimen consisted of CD4+ T cells sorted from PBMCs, obtained roughly 45 days after the first yellow fever vaccination. The CDR3 DNA reads TGCAGTGCCCCGAACCTGGGGTCGGGCTACAATGAGCAGTTCTTC. Its protein product is CSAPNLGSGYNEQFF.